Listed below are T cell receptor beta chains from one sample, sequenced in a study of blood T cell repertoires in COVID-19. The repertoire was sequenced with immunoSEQ multiplex PCR; TCRdb's copy has only in-frame clones and lacks some. Of 95,000 or so clones listed, around nine tenths were seen once; the top ten hold 3% to 3.5%. Sequencing used peripheral blood. The source is a woman in her seventies with acute or convalescent COVID-19. Both conserved end residues are part of each CDR3. D genes are given only for firm matches. A row's size may be missing; if present it is once, few, many or a size class.

j_gene,v_gene,abundance,d_gene,CDR3aa,CDR3nt
TRBJ2-4,TRBV2,NA,TRBD2,CASGGASGGKNIQYF,TGTGCCAGCGGTGGGGCTAGCGGGGGGAAAAACATTCAGTACTTC
TRBJ2-1,TRBV28,NA,TRBD1,CASRPGLGQGAYEQFF,TGTGCCAGCAGGCCAGGCCTTGGGCAGGGGGCATATGAGCAGTTCTTC
TRBJ1-6,TRBV7-9,NA,NA,CASKPGGNSPLHF,TGTGCCAGCAAGCCCGGGGGGAATTCACCCCTCCACTTT
TRBJ2-5,TRBV29-1,NA,TRBD2,CSVDHGLAGKTQYF,TGCAGCGTTGATCACGGTCTAGCGGGAAAGACCCAGTACTTC
TRBJ2-3,TRBV29-1,NA,NA,CSVLPGAGFATDTQYF,TGCAGCGTGCTCCCGGGAGCAGGGTTCGCCACAGATACGCAGTATTTT
TRBJ1-1,TRBV5-1,NA,TRBD1,CASSPGTGNTEAFF,TGCGCCAGCAGCCCCGGGACAGGGAACACTGAAGCTTTCTTT
TRBJ2-5,TRBV4-2,NA,TRBD2,CASSQESLAGTQETQYF,TGTGCCAGCAGCCAAGAGTCCCTAGCGGGCACTCAAGAGACCCAGTACTTC
TRBJ1-5,TRBV2,NA,NA,CASTEETARGWPQHF,TGTGCCAGCACCGAGGAAACTGCCCGCGGGTGGCCCCAGCATTTT
TRBJ1-3,TRBV6-6,NA,TRBD1,CASSLGQEPGNTIYF,TGTGCCAGCAGTTTGGGACAGGAGCCCGGAAACACCATATATTTT
TRBJ2-7,TRBV5-4,NA,TRBD2,CASSLGLAGDGYEQYF,TGTGCCAGCAGCTTGGGACTAGCGGGAGACGGCTACGAGCAGTACTTC
TRBJ1-3,TRBV28,few,TRBD1,CASSFWDRSSGNTIYF,TGTGCCAGCAGTTTCTGGGACAGGTCCTCTGGAAACACCATATATTTT
TRBJ1-5,TRBV3-1/TRBV3-2,NA,NA,CASSQGQTSNQPQHF,TGTGCCAGCAGCCAAGGACAGACAAGCAATCAGCCCCAGCATTTT
TRBJ2-5,TRBV11-2,NA,NA,CASSLNRETQYF,TGTGCCAGCAGCTTAAACAGAGAGACCCAGTACTTC
TRBJ1-1,TRBV5-6,NA,TRBD1,CASSDWTGIAEAFF,TGTGCCAGCAGCGACTGGACAGGGATAGCTGAAGCTTTCTTT
TRBJ2-2,TRBV19,NA,TRBD1,CASRTGTANTGELFF,TGTGCCAGTAGGACCGGGACAGCCAACACCGGGGAGCTGTTTTTT
TRBJ1-4,TRBV5-4,NA,NA,CASSSPGETNEKLFF,TGTGCCAGCAGCTCCCCAGGTGAAACCAATGAAAAACTGTTTTTT
TRBJ1-3,TRBV5-4,few,TRBD1,CASSWDPPGQGTGNTIYF,TGTGCCAGCAGCTGGGATCCTCCGGGACAGGGGACTGGAAACACCATATATTTT
TRBJ2-2,TRBV5-4,NA,TRBD1,CASSSTGTGGRTGELFF,TGTGCCAGCAGCTCAACCGGGACAGGGGGTAGAACCGGGGAGCTGTTTTTT
TRBJ2-5,TRBV5-6,NA,NA,CASSLLGAEETQYF,TGTGCCAGCAGCTTGCTTGGGGCCGAAGAGACCCAGTACTTC
TRBJ1-5,TRBV28,NA,NA,CASKLGVPGSNQPQHF,TGTGCCAGCAAACTCGGAGTTCCGGGTTCCAATCAGCCCCAGCATTTT
TRBJ1-1,TRBV5-4,NA,NA,CASRQVTRDTEAFF,TGTGCCAGCAGACAAGTCACACGTGACACTGAAGCTTTCTTT
TRBJ2-2,TRBV28,NA,TRBD2,CASRGGWLARNTGELFF,TGTGCCAGCCGGGGGGGGTGGTTAGCGCGGAACACCGGGGAGCTGTTTTTT
TRBJ2-6,TRBV28,NA,TRBD1,CASSPGQGAGGANVLTF,TGTGCCAGCAGCCCGGGACAGGGGGCCGGTGGGGCCAACGTCCTGACTTTC
TRBJ2-7,TRBV30,once,TRBD2,CAWTGGGYEQYF,TGTGCCTGGACGGGGGGTGGCTACGAGCAGTACTTC
TRBJ1-5,TRBV6-5,few,NA,CASSFRQHQPQHF,TGTGCCAGCAGTTTCCGACAACATCAGCCCCAGCATTTT
TRBJ2-7,TRBV10-1,NA,NA,CASSRGGSYEQYF,TGCGCCAGCTCCCGGGGAGGTTCCTACGAGCAGTACTTC
TRBJ1-3,TRBV5-5,NA,NA,CASSLDQVGNTIYF,TGTGCCAGCAGCTTGGACCAGGTGGGAAACACCATATATTTT
TRBJ1-6,TRBV9,NA,NA,CASSGEGGGGSPLHF,TGTGCCAGCAGCGGAGAGGGGGGGGGCGGTTCACCCCTCCACTTT
TRBJ1-1,TRBV19,NA,NA,CASSIDLAGVEAFF,TGTGCCAGTAGTATAGATCTGGCCGGGGTTGAAGCTTTCTTT
TRBJ1-5,TRBV6-5,NA,TRBD1,CASTTDRGRNQPQHF,TGTGCCAGCACCACGGACAGGGGGCGGAATCAGCCCCAGCATTTT
TRBJ1-5,TRBV19,NA,TRBD1,CASSRTDRGSNQPQHF,TGTGCCAGTAGTAGGACCGACAGGGGGAGCAATCAGCCCCAGCATTTT
TRBJ1-6,TRBV27,NA,NA,CASRARAADNSPLHF,TGTGCCAGCAGAGCGAGGGCCGCCGATAATTCACCCCTCCACTTT
TRBJ1-2,TRBV5-6,NA,TRBD1,CASSYDRAGGYTF,TGTGCCAGCAGCTACGACAGGGCTGGAGGCTACACCTTC
TRBJ2-5,TRBV25-1,once,NA,CASSPSGGREETQYF,TGTGCCAGCAGTCCTTCAGGGGGGCGAGAAGAGACCCAGTACTTC
TRBJ1-1,TRBV28,NA,NA,CASSGGRGTTEAFF,TGTGCCAGCAGTGGAGGGAGGGGAACCACTGAAGCTTTCTTT
TRBJ1-2,TRBV6-5,NA,TRBD1,CASSYSGQGTYGYTF,TGTGCCAGCAGTTACTCGGGACAGGGGACCTATGGCTACACCTTC
TRBJ1-5,TRBV2,NA,TRBD1,CASRAEQGARNQPQHF,TGTGCCAGCAGGGCCGAGCAGGGGGCCCGCAATCAGCCCCAGCATTTT
TRBJ1-6,TRBV4-2,NA,NA,CASSRTDDNSPLHF,TGTGCCAGCAGCCGGACAGATGATAATTCACCCCTCCACTTT
TRBJ1-4,TRBV5-1,NA,TRBD1,CASSVQGAPNEKLFF,TGCGCCAGCAGCGTACAGGGGGCGCCTAATGAAAAACTGTTTTTT
TRBJ1-6,TRBV5-4,NA,NA,CASSLAGGSPPLHF,TGTGCCAGCAGCTTGGCCGGGGGATCTCCACCCCTCCACTTT
TRBJ1-2,TRBV7-9,NA,NA,CASSLGDSRPSNYGYTF,TGTGCCAGCAGCTTGGGTGACAGCCGTCCGTCCAACTATGGCTACACCTTC
TRBJ1-2,TRBV28,NA,TRBD1,CASRIQGNYGYTF,TGTGCCAGCAGGATACAGGGGAACTATGGCTACACCTTC
TRBJ2-1,TRBV4-2,NA,TRBD1,CASSQPPRTGFNEQFF,TGTGCCAGCAGCCAACCACCCAGGACAGGGTTCAATGAGCAGTTCTTC
TRBJ1-2,TRBV6-5,NA,NA,CASSTDSNYGYTF,TGTGCCAGCAGTACCGACAGCAACTATGGCTACACCTTC
TRBJ1-4,TRBV15,NA,NA,CATSRDRGEKLFF,TGTGCCACCAGCAGAGATCGGGGGGAAAAACTGTTTTTT
TRBJ2-7,TRBV6-5,NA,TRBD2,CASSYSAAGSSEQYF,TGTGCCAGCAGTTACTCGGCAGCGGGAAGTTCCGAGCAGTACTTC
TRBJ2-1,TRBV5-1,NA,TRBD2,CASRSSGGAANEQFF,TGCGCCAGCAGGTCGAGCGGGGGGGCCGCCAATGAGCAGTTCTTC
TRBJ1-1,TRBV5-5,NA,NA,CASSTRTVNTEAFF,TGTGCCAGCAGCACCCGGACAGTGAACACTGAAGCTTTCTTT
TRBJ2-2,TRBV28,NA,TRBD1,CASSSPRDSLTGELFF,TGTGCCAGCAGTTCTCCACGGGACAGTTTGACCGGGGAGCTGTTTTTT
TRBJ1-2,TRBV7-8,few,TRBD1,CASSLARGGYGYGYTF,TGTGCCAGCAGCTTAGCGCGAGGGGGCTATGGCTATGGCTACACCTTC
TRBJ1-2,TRBV28,once,NA,CASSIGQFYNYGYTF,TGTGCCAGCAGTATAGGACAGTTCTATAACTATGGCTACACCTTC
TRBJ1-1,TRBV11-2,NA,NA,CASSPWTATEAFF,TGTGCCAGCAGCCCTTGGACAGCCACTGAAGCTTTCTTT
TRBJ2-3,TRBV7-2,NA,TRBD2,CASSLARGLAGAIDTQYF,TGTGCCAGCAGCTTAGCGCGGGGACTAGCGGGAGCTATAGATACGCAGTATTTT
TRBJ1-5,TRBV6-6,NA,TRBD1,CASSYEGTGVNQPQHF,TGTGCCAGCAGTTATGAAGGGACAGGGGTCAATCAGCCCCAGCATTTT
TRBJ2-2,TRBV5-6,NA,TRBD1,CASSRTGGSPGELFF,TGTGCCAGCAGCCGGACAGGGGGTTCCCCGGGGGAGCTGTTTTTT
TRBJ1-1,TRBV19,NA,TRBD1,CASTGQAREAFF,TGTGCCAGCACAGGACAGGCCCGTGAAGCTTTCTTT
TRBJ2-3,TRBV2,NA,NA,CASSEGADTQYF,TGTGCCAGCAGTGAAGGCGCAGATACGCAGTATTTT